Each of the 13 T cell receptor beta chains below was sequenced from the same sample in a study of blood T cell repertoires in COVID-19. Repertoires were generated with immunoSEQ multiplex PCR, while TCRdb's copy carries only in-frame clones and drops some. This sample has over 85,000 clones, with 87% found just once. The sequenced sample consisted of peripheral blood. These receptors were collected from a human donor in a cohort sampled during active COVID-19.

The chain recombines TRBV19 with TRBJ1-4; D ambiguous. The CDR3 extends over 15 amino acids. Germline V lookup: CDR1 LNHDA, CDR2 SQIVND (reference sequence). The V and J ends lost 5 bases and 8 bases respectively, with 18 bases between them. This CDR3 reads CASSLSGSLGEKLFF. DNA for the CDR3: TGTGCCAGTAGTTTATCCGGGTCGCTAGGCGAAAAACTGTTTTTT.

The rearrangement links TRBV5-5 to TRBJ2-1; TRBD1 matches 10 bases. CDR3 size: 16 residues. CDR1 is SGHKS, CDR2 YYEKEE, per germline (reference sequence). J lost 8 bases, V lost 1 base, and 9 bases had no gene match. The CDR3 bases are TGTGCCAGCAGCTTGCCGGGGACAGGGGTCCAGGATGAGCAGTTCTTC. Translation: CASSLPGTGVQDEQFF. The variable domain in full, with the rest retrieved from reference TRBV5-5 and TRBJ2-1, is DAGVTQSPTHLIKTRGQQVTLRCSPISGHKSVSWYQQVLGQGPQFIFQYYEKEERGRGNFPDRFSARQFPNYSSELNVNALLLGDSALYLCASSLPGTGVQDEQFFGPGTRLTVL.

This clone showed up just once. The chain employs TRBV29-1 and TRBJ1-2; 7 bases are shared with TRBD1. Germline V gives CDR1 SQVTM, CDR2 ANQGSEA. The trim removed 1 base at V and 3 bases at J, leaving 8 bases unmatched. The CDR3 loop spans 15 amino acids. The CDR3 DNA reads TGCAGCGTTGAAGGCGGACAGGCCTCCTACTATGGCTACACCTTC. It specifies CSVEGGQASYYGYTF.

The rearrangement uses TRBV2 and TRBJ1-5; D is unclear. Trimming shortened V by 6 bases and J by 2 bases, and 14 bases separated the two germline ends. The germline V gene encodes CDR1 SNHLY and CDR2 FYNNEI. This CDR3 is 15 amino acids long. The CDR3: CASSRRDIGNQPQHF. CDR3 nucleotides: TGTGCCAGCAGCAGGAGGGATATAGGCAATCAGCCCCAGCATTTT.

This chain connects TRBV25-1 to TRBJ2-5; 12 nucleotides match TRBD2. CDR1 and CDR2 (germline): MGHDK, SYGVNS. The CDR3 runs 17 residues. Losses at the gene ends were 1 base for V and 3 bases for J; bases not matched to a gene: 6. The CDR3 DNA reads as TGTGCCAGCAGTGAATTCCTAGCGGGGGGGATTAAAGAGACCCAGTACTTC. This codes for CASSEFLAGGIKETQYF.

V and J are TRBV19 and TRBJ1-1; the D is unclear. Between the trimmed V and J ends, which lost 7 bases and 1 base, there was a span of 7 bases. The CDR3 loop spans 12 amino acids. Per germline, CDR1 LNHDA and CDR2 SQIVND (reference sequence). The CDR3 reads CASKHTNTEAFF. The CDR3 DNA is TGTGCCAGTAAACACACGAACACTGAAGCTTTCTTT. The variable domain in full, completed from reference TRBV19 and TRBJ1-1, reads DGGITQSPKYLFRKEGQNVTLSCEQNLNHDAMYWYRQDPGQGLRLIYYSQIVNDFQKGDIAEGYSVSREKKESFPLTVTSAQKNPTAFYLCASKHTNTEAFFGQGTRLTVV.

This clone showed up just a few times. This sequence joins TRBV2 and TRBJ1-5; D is perhaps TRBD1 (6 bases). The CDR3 is 15 residues long. The V end lost 1 base, the J end lost 8 bases, and 15 bases lay between the germline ends. CDR1 and CDR2 from the germline V gene are SNHLY and FYNNEI. The CDR3 spells CASSEGSQGFEPQHF. The CDR3 bases are TGTGCCAGCAGTGAAGGATCACAGGGTTTCGAGCCCCAGCATTTT.

The chain combines TRBV6-4 with TRBJ1-6; perhaps TRBD1 as D (5 bases). Germline lookup yields CDR1 MRHNA and CDR2 SNTAGT. V gave up 5 bases and J gave up 0 bases, with 14 bases separating them. The CDR3 has 17 residues. The chain's CDR3 is CASSRDSVTSYNSPLHF. CDR3 sequence (DNA): TGTGCCAGCAGTAGAGACAGTGTTACCTCCTATAATTCACCCCTCCACTTT.

The rearrangement uses TRBV11-2 and TRBJ2-2, with D tentatively TRBD2 (6 bases). V gave up 1 base and J gave up 1 base, with 10 bases separating them. This CDR3 is 16 amino acids long. Per the germline V gene, CDR1 is SGHAT and CDR2 is FQNNGV. The CDR3 here is CASSLGVSGNTGELFF. The CDR3 coding sequence is TGTGCCAGCAGCTTAGGGGTTAGCGGGAACACCGGGGAGCTGTTTTTT.

This clone has only a few counts. The V gene is TRBV18, the J gene TRBJ1-6; the match to TRBD1 covers 10 bases. V shed 3 bases, J shed 6 bases, and the junction held 11 bases outside the gene matches. The germline V gene has CDR1 KGHSH and CDR2 LQKENI. This CDR3 is 18 amino acids long. The CDR3 loop reads CASSPTIGQGVGNSPLHF. Here the CDR3 DNA reads TGTGCCAGCTCACCCACTATTGGACAGGGGGTGGGTAATTCACCCCTCCACTTT.

V gene TRBV5-4 combines with J gene TRBJ1-1, with 9 bases lining up with TRBD1. This CDR3 has 16 amino acids. Germline CDR1 reads SGHNT; CDR2 reads YYREEE (reference sequence). With V trimmed by 2 bases and J by 1 base, 6 bases remained unmatched. The CDR3 region has the DNA TGTGCCAGCAGCTTAACAGGGGGCGGTGGGAACACTGAAGCTTTCTTT. It encodes CASSLTGGGGNTEAFF.

The rearrangement links TRBV4-1 to TRBJ2-5, with 11 positions matching TRBD2. Trimming cost V 1 base and J 4 bases; bases outside gene matches: 5. The CDR3 has 16 residues. Germline lookup yields CDR1 MGHRA and CDR2 YSYEKL. CDR3 loop: CASSQGLAGTGETQYF. The CDR3 DNA is TGCGCCAGCAGCCAAGGACTAGCGGGGACCGGAGAGACCCAGTACTTC.

This clone was seen only a few times. V and J are TRBV6-5 and TRBJ2-7; TRBD1 aligns across 8 bases. The CDR3 has 15 residues. J lost 3 bases, V lost 4 bases, and 8 bases had no gene match. Germline V gives CDR1 MNHEY, CDR2 SVGAGI. For the CDR3, the DNA is TGTGCCAGCAGTTCCGGGGGAACAGGGGGCTACGAGCAGTACTTC. It yields the protein CASSSGGTGGYEQYF.